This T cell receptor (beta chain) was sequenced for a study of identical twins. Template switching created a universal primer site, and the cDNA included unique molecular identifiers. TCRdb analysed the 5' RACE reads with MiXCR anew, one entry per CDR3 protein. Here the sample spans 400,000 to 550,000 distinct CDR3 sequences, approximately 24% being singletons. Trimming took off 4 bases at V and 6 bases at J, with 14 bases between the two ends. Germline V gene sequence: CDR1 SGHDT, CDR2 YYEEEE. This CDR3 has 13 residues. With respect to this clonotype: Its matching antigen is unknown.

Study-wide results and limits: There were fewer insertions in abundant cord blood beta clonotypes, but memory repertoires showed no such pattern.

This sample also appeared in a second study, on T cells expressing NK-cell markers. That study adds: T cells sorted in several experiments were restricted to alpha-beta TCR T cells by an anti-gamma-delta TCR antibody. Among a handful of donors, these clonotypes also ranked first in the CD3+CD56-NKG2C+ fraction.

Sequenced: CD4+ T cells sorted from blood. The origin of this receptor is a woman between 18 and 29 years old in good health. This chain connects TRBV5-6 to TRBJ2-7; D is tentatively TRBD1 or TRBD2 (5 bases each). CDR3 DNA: TGTGCCAGCAGCGTAGGGGACGGAGCCGAGCAGTACTTC. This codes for CASSVGDGAEQYF.